These 24 T cell receptor beta chains share one sample of origin, sequenced in a study of blood T cell repertoires in COVID-19. Sequencing used immunoSEQ multiplex PCR; TCRdb keeps in-frame clones, though not all of them. The sample shows roughly 400,000 clones, 87% of them seen only once. Specimen: PBMCs or T cells enriched from blood (not recorded which). These receptors all stem from a woman in her forties or fifties who had recovered from COVID-19.

CDR3 loop: CASSAQGGSSYEQYF. The CDR3 DNA sequence: TGTGCCAGTAGTGCACAGGGAGGGTCCTCCTACGAGCAGTACTTC. The chain uses TRBV19 and TRBJ2-7; perhaps TRBD2 as D (7 bases). V dropped 5 bases and J dropped 0 bases, with 14 bases sitting between them. The CDR3 is 15 residues long. Germline-derived CDR1 and CDR2 are LNHDA and SQIVND (reference sequence).

The CDR3 DNA follows: TGTGCCAGCAGCTTACAGGGATCGGAAGGTTCACCCCTCCACTTT. Protein sequence: CASSLQGSEGSPLHF. The chain has TRBV7-9 and TRBJ1-6, with a weak D call TRBD1 (5 bases). CDR1 SEHNR and CDR2 FQNEAQ come from the germline V gene (reference sequence). Between the trimmed V and J ends, which lost 2 bases and 9 bases, there was a span of 14 bases. This CDR3 contains 15 residues.

This chain uses TRBV5-5 with TRBJ1-1; 9 bases are shared with TRBD1. This CDR3 contains 15 residues. V gave up 2 bases and J gave up 2 bases; unmatched junction bases: 4. Germline V gene lookup returns CDR1 SGHKS and CDR2 YYEKEE (reference sequence). As DNA, the CDR3 is TGTGCCAGCAGCTTAACAGGGGGCGTAAACACTGAAGCTTTCTTT. This encodes CASSLTGGVNTEAFF.

The genes are TRBV9 and TRBJ2-4; 7 bases map to TRBD1. Germline V CDR1 and CDR2: SGDLS, YYNGEE. The CDR3 loop spans 15 amino acids. Trimming removed 0 bases from V and 8 bases from J; junction bases left unmatched: 8. CDR3 bases: TGTGCCAGCAGCGTAGCTGGACAGGCCGGAGACATTCAGTACTTC. Its protein product is CASSVAGQAGDIQYF.

V is TRBV19 and J is TRBJ2-1, with D possibly TRBD1 on 5 matching bases. The CDR3 runs 12 residues. CDR1 and CDR2 from the germline V gene are LNHDA and SQIVND (reference sequence). The germline V and J ends were trimmed by 8 bases and 9 bases, with 14 bases remaining between them. The CDR3 sequence: CASDSFNGEQFF. CDR3 coding DNA: TGTGCCAGTGACAGTTTCAACGGTGAGCAGTTCTTC.

This clone was recorded once. The chain recombines TRBV19 with TRBJ1-5; unclear D gene. Trimming cost V 3 bases and J 0 bases, with 9 bases left between them. From germline, CDR1 is LNHDA and CDR2 SQIVND (reference sequence). This CDR3 comprises 15 residues. CDR3 nucleotide sequence: TGTGCCAGTAGTATCTGGGAGTATAGCAATCAGCCCCAGCATTTT. This encodes CASSIWEYSNQPQHF.

V is TRBV2 and J is TRBJ2-7, with D perhaps matching TRBD1 (6 bases). Trimming took off 8 bases at V and 4 bases at J, with 9 bases between the two ends. CDR3 size: 11 residues. Germline values: CDR1 SNHLY, CDR2 FYNNEI. The CDR3 DNA reads as TGTGCCAGCTTTACAGGGTACGAGCAGTACTTC. It is translated as CASFTGYEQYF.

This chain uses TRBV30 with TRBJ2-2, with D perhaps TRBD1 (6 bases). The CDR3 is made up of 15 amino acids. V gave up 5 bases and J gave up 4 bases, with 17 bases separating them. Germline V gene data show CDR1 as GTSNPN and CDR2 as SVGIG (reference sequence). The CDR3 DNA follows: TGTGCCTGGCAATCCCCGGGACAAACCACCGGGGAGCTGTTTTTT. This sequence encodes CAWQSPGQTTGELFF.

V usage is TRBV21-1 and J usage is TRBJ2-7; TRBD1, the table's D call, lacks a check against the DNA. TRBV21-1 is labeled a pseudogene. The CDR3 totals 14 residues. CDR3 residues: CASSKSYRVSEQYF. CDR3 nucleotide sequence: TGTGCCAGCAGCAAAAGTTACAGGGTGAGCGAGCAGTACTTC.

The table lists this clone with many counts. The chain carries TRBV6-5 and TRBJ2-1, with 9 bases identical to TRBD1. V was clipped by 11 bases and J by 6 bases; unmatched bases: 8. Germline V CDR1 and CDR2: MNHEY, SVGAGI. The CDR3 is 13 amino acids. The CDR3 DNA reads as TGTGCCGGAGGGACAGGGACCGCCAATGAGCAGTTCTTC. The encoded protein is CAGGTGTANEQFF.

In the case of this clone: At the DNA level, this CDR3 is encoded by other sequences in the same sample as well. V usage is TRBV27 and J usage is TRBJ2-7; possibly TRBD1 for D (6 bases). The CDR3 consists of 13 residues. V lost 0 bases to trimming and J lost 3 bases, with 6 bases between them. Per the germline V gene, CDR1 is MNHEY and CDR2 is SMNVEV (reference sequence). In DNA, the CDR3 is TGTGCCAGCAGTTTATCAGGGGGCTACGAGCAGTACTTC. Translated: CASSLSGGYEQYF.

This rearrangement joins TRBV5-1 to TRBJ2-7; 8 bases fit TRBD1. Germline lookup yields CDR1 SGHRS and CDR2 YFSETQ. V was pared by 1 base and J by 4 bases, with 1 base of the junction left unmatched. This CDR3 region has 13 residues. CDR3 coding DNA: TGCGCCAGCAGCTTGTACAGGGGGTACGAGCAGTACTTC. Amino acid sequence: CASSLYRGYEQYF. Using reference TRBV5-1 and TRBJ2-7 for the parts outside the CDR3, the full variable domain is KAGVTQTPRYLIKTRGQQVTLSCSPISGHRSVSWYQQTPGQGLQFLFEYFSETQRNKGNFPGRFSGRQFSNSRSEMNVSTLELGDSALYLCASSLYRGYEQYFGPGTRLTVT.

The rearrangement uses TRBV6-5 and TRBJ2-7, with D possibly matching TRBD2 (6 bases). With 8 bases removed from V and 3 bases from J, the gap between germline ends came to 17 bases. The CDR3 extends over 14 amino acids. Germline loops: CDR1 MNHEY, CDR2 SVGAGI. The CDR3 DNA is TGTGCCAGCCGACTAGGGGTGGGGGGCTACGAGCAGTACTTC. Encoded protein: CASRLGVGGYEQYF.

This chain connects TRBV27 to TRBJ1-1, with 7 bases matching TRBD1. Germline loops: CDR1 MNHEY, CDR2 SMNVEV (reference sequence). The CDR3 sequence is 15 residues long. Trimming removed 2 bases from V and 0 bases from J; junction bases left unmatched: 3. CDR3 in amino acids: CASSLGGQVNTEAFF. CDR3 nucleotide sequence: TGTGCCAGCAGTTTAGGTGGACAGGTGAACACTGAAGCTTTCTTT.

CDR3 DNA: TGTGCCAGCAGGTCTTTCGGACAGCCTGAAGCTTTCTTT. Its protein product is CASRSFGQPEAFF. V usage is TRBV6-5 and J usage is TRBJ1-1; possible D gene TRBD1, 6 bases. This CDR3 spans 13 amino acids. In germline, CDR1 is MNHEY, CDR2 SVGAGI. V lost 6 bases and J 6 bases, leaving 14 bases between the germline ends.

V and J are TRBV2 and TRBJ1-2, with 10 bases aligning to TRBD1. This CDR3 region has 14 residues. The V segment lost 6 bases and the J segment 7 bases; nucleotides outside the gene matches: 8. Germline V gene lookup returns CDR1 SNHLY and CDR2 FYNNEI. The DNA for the CDR3 is TGTGCCAGCAGACCTGACAGGGGGCTGTTTGGCTACACCTTC. Translating it yields CASRPDRGLFGYTF.

This clone turned up a few times. V is TRBV30 and J is TRBJ1-3; tentative D call: TRBD1 (5 bases). CDR1 GTSNPN and CDR2 SVGIG come from the germline V gene (reference sequence). The V gene lost 0 bases and the J gene lost 1 base, with 16 bases spanning the gap. CDR3 length equals 17 residues. Here the CDR3 DNA reads TGTGCCTGGAGTGTATCCGGAGCAGGGAGGTCTGGAAACACCATATATTTT. Translation: CAWSVSGAGRSGNTIYF.

V gene TRBV18 combines with J gene TRBJ2-3; D perhaps matches TRBD1 (5 bases). V was clipped by 1 base and J by 0 bases, with 11 bases between them. The CDR3 runs 16 residues. Germline V CDR1 and CDR2: KGHSH, LQKENI. As DNA, the CDR3 is TGTGCCAGCTCACCACTGGGGCCCCCTAGCACAGATACGCAGTATTTT. Its translation: CASSPLGPPSTDTQYF.

The genes are TRBV6-4 and TRBJ2-3; 9 bases agree with TRBD2. Germline loops: CDR1 MRHNA, CDR2 SNTAGT. The V segment lost 3 bases and the J segment 0 bases; nucleotides outside the gene matches: 4. This CDR3 is 16 amino acids long. Here the CDR3 DNA reads TGTGCCAGCAGTGATTGGAGCGGGGGGAGCACAGATACGCAGTATTTT. This sequence encodes CASSDWSGGSTDTQYF.

This chain joins TRBV6-6 and TRBJ1-3; 7 positions agree with TRBD1. In germline, CDR1 is MNHNY, CDR2 SVGAGI (reference sequence). V trimming: 6 bases; J trimming: 4 bases; junction bases outside the gene matches: 12. This CDR3 is 16 amino acids long. Here the CDR3 DNA reads TGTGCCAGCAGCCCCCACAGGGGTACGCTCGGAAACACCATATATTTT. It codes for CASSPHRGTLGNTIYF.

The chain uses TRBV6-4 and TRBJ1-2; D unclear. CDR3 length: 14 residues. Germline V lookup: CDR1 MRHNA, CDR2 SNTAGT. V was cut by 1 base and J by 2 bases, with 8 bases left in between. CDR3 residues: CASSDYPENYGYTF. DNA for the CDR3: TGTGCCAGCAGTGACTATCCAGAAAACTATGGCTACACCTTC.

V usage is TRBV10-3 and J usage is TRBJ1-1, with 9 bases that match TRBD1. CDR1 is ENHRY, CDR2 SYGVKD, per germline. The CDR3 contains 15 residues. Unmatched junction bases numbered 9, after V lost 10 bases and J lost 0 bases. CDR3 DNA sequence: TGTGCCACCACAGGGGGCAGTACGATGAACACTGAAGCTTTCTTT. Translation: CATTGGSTMNTEAFF.

The V gene is TRBV5-5, the J gene TRBJ2-3, with a possible D match to TRBD2 (5 bases). The CDR3 consists of 15 residues. Between the trimmed V and J ends, which lost 1 base and 2 bases, there was a span of 11 bases. Germline V gives CDR1 SGHKS, CDR2 YYEKEE (reference sequence). Here the CDR3 reads CASSLRAENTDTQYF. CDR3 nucleotides: TGTGCCAGCAGCTTGCGAGCGGAGAACACAGATACGCAGTATTTT.

V is TRBV10-3 and J is TRBJ2-1; tentative D call: TRBD2 (7 bases). V lost 2 bases, J lost 2 bases, and 19 bases lay in between. This CDR3 contains 18 residues. CDR1 is ENHRY, CDR2 SYGVKD, per germline. This CDR3 reads CAISEGGGPLETYNEQFF. In nucleotides, the CDR3 is TGTGCCATCAGTGAGGGGGGGGGCCCCCTAGAAACCTACAATGAGCAGTTCTTC.